This T cell receptor beta chain was identified during a study of T cell clonotyping in hematopoietic cell transplantation. The method was immunoSEQ multiplex PCR; TCRdb's version includes in-frame clones alone and lacks a portion of them. The table shows around 15,000 clones, with under 90% occurring only once. Germline CDR1 SGHAT, CDR2 FQDESV (reference sequence). The CDR3 covers 13 residues. Losses at the gene ends were 6 bases for V and 6 bases for J; bases not matched to a gene: 7. The material sequenced was PBMCs, taken 100 days after allogeneic stem cell transplant. This receptor was taken from a male patient in his sixties who had an allogeneic stem cell transplant from a related donor, so the T cells may come from the graft donor. Some clones in this sample may be carry-over from other donors' samples. This chain links TRBV11-1 with TRBJ1-2; 7 nucleotides match TRBD1. In nucleotides, the CDR3 is TGTGCCAGCAGATTTACAGGGGAAGATGGCTACACCTTC. Its translation is CASRFTGEDGYTF.